Shown below are 19 T cell receptor beta chains from a single sample sequenced in a study of T cell responses to AZD1222 COVID-19 vaccine. The assay was immunoSEQ multiplex PCR, and TCRdb's table has in-frame clones only and misses some. In the table there are 170,000 or so clones, about nine tenths of which are singletons. The specimen was peripheral blood, collected on day 0 of AZD1222 vaccination. The receptors were sampled from an adult in good health.

In nucleotides, the CDR3 is TGTGCCACATGGGAGAGGAACACTGAAGCTTTCTTT. Protein sequence: CATWERNTEAFF. The gene calls are TRBV27 and TRBJ1-1; D is unclear. This CDR3 has 12 residues. CDR1 is MNHEY and CDR2 is SMNVEV in the germline V gene (reference sequence). Trimming left V 10 bases short and J 1 base short, with 10 bases between.

This clone was observed once. This sequence joins TRBV9 and TRBJ2-7; 11 bases map to TRBD1. J gave up 2 bases and V 2 bases, and 0 bases lay outside the gene matches. The CDR3 sequence is 14 residues long. Looked up from germline, CDR1 is SGDLS and CDR2 is YYNGEE. The CDR3 reads CASSVGQGAYEQYF. CDR3 sequence (DNA): TGTGCCAGCAGCGTGGGACAGGGGGCCTACGAGCAGTACTTC.

The chain employs TRBV5-1 and TRBJ1-1; maybe TRBD1 (5 bases). V dropped 0 bases and J dropped 1 base, with 10 bases sitting between them. The CDR3 loop spans 15 amino acids. The germline V gene has CDR1 SGHRS and CDR2 YFSETQ. In DNA, the CDR3 is TGCGCCAGCAGCTTGGTTCCCCAGGGGAACACTGAAGCTTTCTTT. Its protein is CASSLVPQGNTEAFF.

V and J are TRBV10-2 and TRBJ1-1, with D maybe TRBD1 (5 bases). V shed 2 bases and J shed 6 bases, with 19 bases lying between them. The CDR3 is 16 residues long. Germline values: CDR1 WSHSY, CDR2 SAAADI. CDR3 sequence reads: CASSEPRRAEHAEAFF. The CDR3, as DNA: TGCGCCAGCAGTGAGCCGCGCAGGGCTGAACACGCTGAAGCTTTCTTT.

CDR3 protein: CASSPRLVPDNEQFF. DNA of the CDR3: TGTGCCAGCAGTCCCCGACTAGTCCCTGACAATGAGCAGTTCTTC. V is TRBV6-5 and J is TRBJ2-1, with D possibly being TRBD2 (6 bases). CDR1 is MNHEY, CDR2 SVGAGI, per germline. This CDR3 spans 15 amino acids. Between the trimmed V and J ends, which lost 5 bases and 5 bases, there was a span of 16 bases.

The V gene is TRBV14, the J gene TRBJ2-7, with D maybe TRBD2 (5 bases). CDR1 is SGHDN and CDR2 is FVKESK in the germline V gene. Between the trimmed V and J ends, which lost 4 bases and 0 bases, there was a span of 13 bases. The length of the CDR3 is 15 residues. DNA for the CDR3: TGTGCCAGCAGCCGGACGGACTTGAACTCCTACGAGCAGTACTTC. This gives the protein CASSRTDLNSYEQYF.

The CDR3 bases are TGCGCCAGCAGCCAAGATACGGGGACAGGGCAGCCCCAGCATTTT. This encodes CASSQDTGTGQPQHF. This chain joins TRBV4-1 and TRBJ1-5; 9 bases are a match to TRBD1. From germline, CDR1 is MGHRA and CDR2 YSYEKL. The V gene end was trimmed by 0 bases and the J gene end by 7 bases; junction bases not matched to a gene: 4. The CDR3 is made up of 15 amino acids.

The CDR3 DNA reads as TGTGCCAGCAGCTCGACTAGCGGGAACTCCTACGAGCAGTACTTC. Translation: CASSSTSGNSYEQYF. The V call is TRBV3-1 (or the pseudogene TRBV3-2), the J call TRBJ2-7; 11 bases align to TRBD2. V lost 5 bases, J lost 0 bases, and 3 bases stayed unmatched. The germline gives CDR1 LGHDT, CDR2 YNNKEL (reference sequence). The CDR3 extends over 15 amino acids.

The chain employs TRBV7-9 and TRBJ1-4, with D possibly being TRBD1 (5 bases). The germline V and J ends were trimmed by 2 bases and 6 bases, with 16 bases remaining between them. Germline V gene sequence: CDR1 SEHNR, CDR2 FQNEAQ (reference sequence). The CDR3 contains 16 residues. CDR3 region: CASSLPGQKGYEKLFF. The CDR3 DNA is TGTGCCAGCAGCTTACCTGGACAAAAGGGCTATGAAAAACTGTTTTTT.

V is TRBV6-5 and J is TRBJ1-2; D gene ambiguous. Trimming took 6 bases from V and 5 from J, leaving 16 bases between them. Germline loops: CDR1 MNHEY, CDR2 SVGAGI. The CDR3 sequence is 14 residues long. CDR3 sequence reads: CASRPLLGEYGYTF. In DNA form, the CDR3 reads TGTGCCAGCAGGCCCCTCCTCGGAGAATATGGCTACACCTTC.

This clone was found a few times. The genes are TRBV9 and TRBJ1-2; D might be TRBD1 (5 bases). The CDR3 contains 12 residues. Trimming stripped 6 bases from V and 4 bases from J, with 10 bases between. In germline, CDR1 is SGDLS, CDR2 YYNGEE. The CDR3 protein is CASTGTSYGYTF. In DNA, the CDR3 is TGTGCCAGCACCGGGACTAGCTATGGCTACACCTTC.

The chain joins TRBV5-5 to TRBJ1-5; D unclear. This CDR3 is built from 14 residues. V was shortened by 0 bases and J by 7 bases, with 11 bases between the two germline ends. Germline V gives CDR1 SGHKS, CDR2 YYEKEE (reference sequence). This CDR3 reads CASSLEAVRQPQHF. CDR3 DNA sequence: TGTGCCAGCAGCTTGGAAGCGGTGCGGCAGCCCCAGCATTTT.

In DNA, the CDR3 is TGTGCAAGTCGATACTCCTACGAGCAGTACTTC. Translation gives CASRYSYEQYF. The rearrangement uses TRBV12-2 and TRBJ2-7; the D call of TRBD2 is as the table states it, not checked on the DNA. TRBV12-2 is a recognized pseudogene. This CDR3 comprises 11 residues.

Only a few counts were recorded for this clone. The DNA for the CDR3 is TGTGCCAGCAGACTGACGGACGGCTACGAGCAGTACTTC. It is translated as CASRLTDGYEQYF. The chain joins TRBV6-5 to TRBJ2-7; D remains ambiguous. The CDR3 consists of 13 residues. Looked up from germline, CDR1 is MNHEY and CDR2 is SVGAGI. V lost 6 bases and J 3 bases, leaving 12 bases between the germline ends.

The chain carries TRBV7-2 and TRBJ1-5, with 7 bases aligning to TRBD1. The CDR3 length is 16 residues. Germline V CDR1 and CDR2: SGHTA, FQGNSA. V was pared by 5 bases and J by 0 bases, with 7 bases of the junction left unmatched. The CDR3 reads CASSPQGTYSNQPQHF. Written as DNA, the CDR3 is TGTGCCAGCAGCCCACAGGGGACTTATAGCAATCAGCCCCAGCATTTT.

For the CDR3, the DNA is TGTGCCAGCAGCTCCAGGGGGTGGAACACTGAAGCTTTCTTT. Amino acid sequence: CASSSRGWNTEAFF. The chain has TRBV13 and TRBJ1-1, with TRBD1 matching 7 bases. Looked up from germline, CDR1 is PRHDT and CDR2 is FYEKMQ (reference sequence). V shed 4 bases and J 1 base; nucleotides not matched to a gene: 3. The CDR3 runs to 14 residues.

V is TRBV4-2 and J is TRBJ2-7; 8 nucleotides line up with TRBD2. The CDR3 runs to 16 residues. Germline V CDR1 and CDR2: LGHNA, YNFKEQ. The J segment lost 2 bases and the V segment lost 0 bases, leaving 6 bases of the junction unmatched. The CDR3 nucleotides read TGTGCCAGCAGCCAAGATGCGGGAGGATGGACCTACGAGCAGTACTTC. Amino acid sequence: CASSQDAGGWTYEQYF.

The chain uses TRBV25-1 and TRBJ1-2; D remains unclear. V was pared by 2 bases and J by 8 bases, with 6 bases between. This CDR3 has 11 amino acids. Germline CDR1 reads MGHDK; CDR2 reads SYGVNS. The chain's CDR3 is CASSELGGYTF. CDR3 bases: TGTGCCAGCAGTGAACTCGGAGGCTACACCTTC.

CDR3 DNA: TGCGCCAGCAGCTTAGCGGGGCCGAACACCGGGGAGCTGTTTTTT. Translation gives CASSLAGPNTGELFF. V usage is TRBV5-1 and J usage is TRBJ2-2, with 7 bases that match TRBD2. After removal of 2 bases from V and 0 bases from J, the junction contained 1 base not matched to a gene. The CDR3 runs 15 residues. The germline CDR1 and CDR2 sequences are SGHRS and YFSETQ. The complete variable domain, with remaining parts taken from reference TRBV5-1 and TRBJ2-2, reads KAGVTQTPRYLIKTRGQQVTLSCSPISGHRSVSWYQQTPGQGLQFLFEYFSETQRNKGNFPGRFSGRQFSNSRSEMNVSTLELGDSALYLCASSLAGPNTGELFFGEGSRLTVL.